These 24 T cell receptor beta chains originate from one sample sequenced in a study of T cell responses to AZD1222 COVID-19 vaccine. Clones were sequenced by immunoSEQ multiplex PCR, and TCRdb holds only the in-frame ones, with some missing. The table lists a few hundred thousand clones, 85% to 95% of them singletons. Sequencing used peripheral blood, obtained on day 0 of AZD1222 vaccination. These receptors all stem from an adult in good health.

The chain has TRBV19 and TRBJ1-4, with unresolved D. Per the germline V gene, CDR1 is LNHDA and CDR2 is SQIVND (reference sequence). Trimming stripped 3 bases from V and 4 bases from J, with 9 bases between. The CDR3 runs to 14 residues. The CDR3 spells CASSISALNEKLFF. The CDR3, as DNA: TGTGCCAGTAGTATCTCAGCCCTTAATGAAAAACTGTTTTTT.

This clone was counted a few times. The chain combines TRBV2 with TRBJ2-7, with a possible D match to TRBD2 (5 bases). Per germline, CDR1 SNHLY and CDR2 FYNNEI. The CDR3 is 13 residues long. V lost 7 bases to trimming and J lost 2 bases, with 12 bases between them. The CDR3 bases are TGTGCCAGCACTGGCGGACTCACCTACGAGCAGTACTTC. Translated, it gives CASTGGLTYEQYF.

The chain has TRBV20-1 and TRBJ2-1, with D possibly matching TRBD2 (5 bases). CDR1 is DFQATT and CDR2 is SNEGSKA in the germline V gene (reference sequence). V lost 4 bases and J lost 9, with 10 bases in between. The CDR3 covers 11 residues. The CDR3 DNA sequence: TGCAGTGCTACCGGACTCGTTGAGCAGTTCTTC. This gives the protein CSATGLVEQFF.

This chain uses TRBV10-2 with TRBJ1-1; D gene unclear. V gave up 0 bases and J gave up 1 base, with 18 bases separating them. The CDR3 runs to 18 residues. The germline V gene encodes CDR1 WSHSY and CDR2 SAAADI. CDR3 sequence (DNA): TGCGCCAGCAGTGAGTCGCCAGGATGGAGGACCTCGAACACTGAAGCTTTCTTT. The encoded protein is CASSESPGWRTSNTEAFF.

The genes are TRBV28 and TRBJ2-5, with 13 bases identical to TRBD2. V was clipped by 6 bases and J by 7 bases; unmatched bases: 14. CDR1 is MDHEN and CDR2 is SYDVKM in the germline V gene. The CDR3 sequence is 17 residues long. CDR3 region: CASSRGLAGRQVLTQYF. For the CDR3, the DNA is TGTGCCAGCAGCCGGGGACTAGCGGGGCGACAAGTCCTGACCCAGTACTTC.

This chain links TRBV6-5 with TRBJ2-6; D is possibly TRBD2 (5 bases). V was pared by 8 bases and J by 2 bases, with 10 bases between. Germline values: CDR1 MNHEY, CDR2 SVGAGI. This CDR3 is built from 14 residues. CDR3 loop: CASSYGTGANVLTF. DNA of the CDR3: TGTGCCAGCTCTTACGGGACTGGGGCCAACGTCCTGACTTTC.

This chain links TRBV5-4 with TRBJ2-5; D may be TRBD1 or TRBD2 (7 bases each). Germline lookup yields CDR1 SGHNT and CDR2 YYREEE (reference sequence). Trimming left V 0 bases short and J 3 bases short, with 15 bases between. The CDR3 is 16 amino acids. CDR3 region: CASSLGRGQGEETQYF. The CDR3, as DNA: TGTGCCAGCAGCTTGGGGCGGGGGCAGGGGGAAGAGACCCAGTACTTC.

The rearrangement joins TRBV11-2 to TRBJ1-2; D unresolved. V lost 3 bases, J lost 8 bases, and 10 bases lay in between. The CDR3 consists of 12 residues. Germline loops: CDR1 SGHAT, CDR2 FQNNGV. The CDR3 DNA is TGTGCCAGCAGCTTCCAGTACGGGGGCTACACCTTC. This translates into CASSFQYGGYTF.

This clone was observed a handful of times. The chain joins TRBV7-9 to TRBJ1-2; D is perhaps TRBD1 (6 bases). The CDR3 is 14 residues long. Per germline, CDR1 SEHNR and CDR2 FQNEAQ (reference sequence). Between the trimmed V and J ends, which lost 4 bases and 5 bases, there was a span of 14 bases. The chain's CDR3 is CASSSGSTGYGYTF. CDR3 nucleotide sequence: TGTGCCAGCAGCTCCGGGTCCACAGGGTATGGCTACACCTTC.

This clone has only a few counts. The chain uses TRBV2 and TRBJ1-3; D not certain. CDR3 length equals 14 residues. V shed 4 bases and J shed 7 bases, with 14 bases lying between them. Germline CDR1 reads SNHLY; CDR2 reads FYNNEI. The CDR3 DNA sequence: TGTGCCAGCAGTGCGACTGCTGGCGGGAACACCATATATTTT. Its translation is CASSATAGGNTIYF.

The chain links TRBV6-5 to TRBJ1-1; D is possibly TRBD1 (5 bases). The V gene lost 10 bases and the J gene lost 1 base, with 7 bases spanning the gap. This CDR3 region has 11 residues. Per the germline V gene, CDR1 is MNHEY and CDR2 is SVGAGI. The CDR3 here is CAIQENTEAFF. The CDR3 nucleotides read TGTGCCATACAGGAGAACACTGAAGCTTTCTTT.

The V gene is TRBV4-2, the J gene TRBJ2-6; D perhaps matches TRBD1 (7 bases). Trimming shortened V by 8 bases and J by 3 bases, and 17 bases separated the two germline ends. The CDR3 has 16 residues. Looked up from germline, CDR1 is LGHNA and CDR2 is YNFKEQ. The CDR3 is CASRGQEGGGANVLTF. The CDR3 coding sequence is TGTGCCAGCCGTGGACAGGAGGGCGGTGGGGCCAACGTCCTGACTTTC.

The chain couples TRBV27 to TRBJ2-3, with a tentative D call TRBD2 (6 bases). Germline V gives CDR1 MNHEY, CDR2 SMNVEV (reference sequence). The V end lost 5 bases, the J end lost 2 bases, and 20 bases lay between the germline ends. The CDR3 extends over 17 amino acids. The CDR3 DNA reads as TGTGCCAGCAGTCAAGGGACTTTTCCCACTTTCACAGATACGCAGTATTTT. It encodes CASSQGTFPTFTDTQYF.

The genes are TRBV6-5 and TRBJ2-3; D gene unclear. Trimming shortened V by 0 bases and J by 2 bases, and 3 bases separated the two germline ends. CDR1 is MNHEY, CDR2 SVGAGI, per germline. This CDR3 is 13 amino acids long. The CDR3 DNA is TGTGCCAGCAGTTACTCCTACACAGATACGCAGTATTTT. Translation gives CASSYSYTDTQYF.

The chain uses TRBV3-1 (or the pseudogene TRBV3-2) and TRBJ2-5, with D possibly matching TRBD1 (6 bases). V was cut by 1 base and J by 1 base, with 10 bases left in between. Germline CDR1 and CDR2: LGHDT and YNNKEL (reference sequence). CDR3 length: 15 residues. CDR3 DNA sequence: TGTGCCAGCAGCCAAGCATTAGGGGGCCAAGAGACCCAGTACTTC. Protein: CASSQALGGQETQYF.

CDR3: CASSPSLADANTGELFF. The CDR3 nucleotides read TGTGCCAGCTCACCCTCTTTGGCAGATGCGAACACCGGGGAGCTGTTTTTT. This chain uses TRBV18 with TRBJ2-2; no firm D call. V was shortened by 3 bases and J by 0 bases, with 14 bases between the two germline ends. Germline assignment: CDR1 KGHSH and CDR2 LQKENI. The length of the CDR3 is 17 residues.

This rearrangement joins TRBV9 to TRBJ1-5; 9 nucleotides line up with TRBD1. V lost 7 bases and J lost 4; bases outside the gene matches: 0. This CDR3 spans 12 amino acids. CDR1 is SGDLS, CDR2 YYNGEE, per germline. The CDR3 coding sequence is TGTGCCAGCGGACAGGGGAATCAGCCCCAGCATTTT. This gives the protein CASGQGNQPQHF.

V gene TRBV3-1 (or the pseudogene TRBV3-2) combines with J gene TRBJ2-1; the D call may be TRBD1 or TRBD2 (6 bases each). The CDR3 runs 16 residues. The V and J ends lost 4 bases and 4 bases respectively, with 17 bases between them. Looked up from germline, CDR1 is LGHDT and CDR2 is YNNKEL (reference sequence). The CDR3 DNA reads as TGTGCCAGCAGCCCCAAGGGGGGCCAAAATTACAATGAGCAGTTCTTC. Its translation is CASSPKGGQNYNEQFF.

The chain uses TRBV7-7 and TRBJ2-3; D ambiguous. Looked up from germline, CDR1 is SSHAT and CDR2 is FNYEAQ (reference sequence). There are 11 residues in the CDR3. The CDR3 reads CAQQRTDTQYF. CDR3 coding DNA: TGTGCTCAGCAACGTACAGATACGCAGTATTTT.

The J gene is TRBJ2-7, the V gene TRBV9, with D possibly being TRBD1 (5 bases). V was cut by 3 bases and J by 3 bases, with 10 bases left in between. CDR1 and CDR2 (germline): SGDLS, YYNGEE. This CDR3 is built from 13 residues. The CDR3 spells CASSAEQGYEQYF. CDR3 sequence (DNA): TGTGCCAGCAGCGCGGAGCAGGGCTACGAGCAGTACTTC.

This rearrangement joins TRBV4-3 to TRBJ2-1; D unclear. V was trimmed by 2 bases and J by 3 bases, leaving 8 bases between them. CDR3 length equals 14 residues. Germline CDR1 reads LGHNA; CDR2 reads YSLEER. This CDR3 is CASSQNRIYNEQFF. CDR3 in DNA: TGCGCCAGCAGCCAAAACAGAATCTACAATGAGCAGTTCTTC.

This rearrangement joins TRBV6-6 to TRBJ1-6; D uncertain. CDR1 MNHNY and CDR2 SVGAGI come from the germline V gene (reference sequence). V was cut by 5 bases and J by 0 bases, with 14 bases left in between. CDR3 size: 17 residues. In nucleotides, the CDR3 is TGTGCCAGCAGTCCCAGGTTGGCAAGCTCCTATAATTCACCCCTCCACTTT. This encodes CASSPRLASSYNSPLHF.

The chain has TRBV5-1 and TRBJ2-7; weak D call: TRBD1 (6 bases). This CDR3 has 14 amino acids. Trimming pared 1 base from V and 3 bases from J, leaving 11 bases between. Germline CDR1 is SGHRS and CDR2 is YFSETQ. The CDR3 nucleotides read TGCGCCAGCAGCTTGAAAGGACAGCGCTACGAGCAGTACTTC. Protein: CASSLKGQRYEQYF.

The chain has TRBV5-1 and TRBJ2-3; D may be TRBD2 (6 bases). This CDR3 contains 14 residues. From germline, CDR1 is SGHRS and CDR2 YFSETQ. V was clipped by 1 base and J by 6 bases, with 12 bases between them. CDR3 region: CASSLRTKMDTQYF. DNA of the CDR3: TGCGCCAGCAGCTTGCGGACTAAGATGGATACGCAGTATTTT.